Following are 17 T cell receptor beta chains from one sample sequenced in a study of cytomegalovirus exposure and HLA in healthy donors. Vbeta (60) and Jbeta (13) primers were used in the PCR. Profiled with immunoSEQ multiplex PCR; TCRdb holds only in-frame clones, not every one. The sample gives some 130,000 clones, around 80% of which show up once; about 6.5% is in the top ten. Sequences were obtained from PBMCs. The receptors come from a man in his forties in good health and CMV-seropositive.

The chain employs TRBV5-6 and TRBJ2-2; TRBD2 might be the D (7 bases). The CDR3 totals 15 residues. Trimming removed 4 bases from V and 3 bases from J, with 13 bases in between. Germline-derived CDR1 and CDR2 are SGHDT and YYEEEE. The CDR3: CASSPTGRDTGELFF. The CDR3, as DNA: TGTGCCAGCAGCCCAACAGGGAGGGACACCGGGGAGCTGTTTTTT.

CDR3 coding DNA: TGTGCCAGCAGTTTCGGGACAGGGGTAAATTCACCCCTCCACTTT. As protein: CASSFGTGVNSPLHF. This rearrangement joins TRBV28 to TRBJ1-6; TRBD1 aligns across 10 bases. CDR3 length: 15 residues. Losses at the gene ends were 3 bases for V and 7 bases for J; bases not matched to a gene: 3. Germline V gene sequence: CDR1 MDHEN, CDR2 SYDVKM.

This clone was recorded only once. The chain couples TRBV30 to TRBJ2-1, with 10 bases matching TRBD2. The CDR3 contains 17 residues. The ends lost 0 bases at V and 9 bases at J; junction bases unmatched: 14. The V gene's germline CDR1 is GTSNPN and CDR2 SVGIG (reference sequence). CDR3 sequence: CAWSVRASGSKRGEQFF. For the CDR3, the DNA is TGTGCCTGGAGTGTGAGGGCTAGCGGGAGCAAACGGGGTGAGCAGTTCTTC.

The chain couples TRBV18 to TRBJ2-2, with D possibly matching TRBD2 (5 bases). CDR1 and CDR2 from the germline V gene are KGHSH and LQKENI. Trimming removed 0 bases at V and 4 bases at J, with 6 bases between. This CDR3 spans 14 amino acids. CDR3 protein: CASSPPAGTGELFF. As DNA, the CDR3 is TGTGCCAGCTCACCACCGGCGGGCACCGGGGAGCTGTTTTTT.

The chain combines TRBV10-1 with TRBJ1-1; D may be TRBD1 (6 bases). This CDR3 spans 13 amino acids. Deletions cut 4 bases from V and 5 bases from J, with 11 bases between. CDR1 WNHNN and CDR2 SYGVQD come from the germline V gene (reference sequence). The CDR3 DNA follows: TGCGCCAGCAGTGGGGACATCGTAACTGAAGCTTTCTTT. It yields the protein CASSGDIVTEAFF.

This clone was found a few times. The rearrangement uses TRBV30 and TRBJ1-2, with D maybe TRBD1 (5 bases). Germline lookup yields CDR1 GTSNPN and CDR2 SVGIG (reference sequence). V lost 2 bases and J 3 bases, leaving 10 bases between the germline ends. CDR3 size: 13 residues. The CDR3 nucleotides are TGTGCCTGGAGTCGGGGGGGGTACTATGGCTACACCTTC. Residues: CAWSRGGYYGYTF. Using reference TRBV30 and TRBJ1-2 for the parts outside the CDR3, the full variable domain is SQTIHQWPATLVQPVGSPLSLECTVEGTSNPNLYWYRQAAGRGLQLLFYSVGIGQISSEVPQNLSASRPQDRQFILSSKKLLLSDSGFYLCAWSRGGYYGYTFGSGTRLTVV.

The V and J genes are TRBV19 and TRBJ1-5, with 9 bases fitting TRBD1. V lost 4 bases, J lost 1 base, and 2 bases stayed unmatched. This CDR3 is 15 amino acids long. Germline CDR1 reads LNHDA; CDR2 reads SQIVND (reference sequence). The CDR3 DNA reads as TGTGCCAGTAGTACCGGACAGGGGAGCAATCAGCCCCAGCATTTT. This sequence encodes CASSTGQGSNQPQHF.

The J gene is TRBJ1-1, the V gene TRBV6-6, with unresolved D. The V end lost 6 bases, the J end lost 5 bases, and 7 bases lay between the germline ends. The CDR3 is 11 residues long. Germline CDR1 is MNHNY and CDR2 is SVGAGI (reference sequence). The CDR3 coding sequence is TGTGCCAGCAGAAGAGGGACTGAAGCTTTCTTT. Protein product: CASRRGTEAFF.

This chain links TRBV30 with TRBJ2-5; 8 nucleotides align to TRBD1. V was clipped by 0 bases and J by 4 bases; unmatched bases: 7. CDR3 size: 15 residues. CDR1 and CDR2 (germline): GTSNPN, SVGIG (reference sequence). The CDR3 reads CAWSVPWTGLETQYF. Written as DNA, the CDR3 is TGTGCCTGGAGTGTACCCTGGACAGGGTTAGAGACCCAGTACTTC.

This chain uses TRBV9 with TRBJ1-4; tentatively, D is TRBD1 (6 bases). The germline gives CDR1 SGDLS, CDR2 YYNGEE. With 0 bases removed from V and 8 bases from J, the gap between germline ends came to 17 bases. The CDR3 has 16 residues. CDR3 region: CASSVGVGGQGEKLFF. CDR3 nucleotides: TGTGCCAGCAGCGTAGGGGTCGGGGGGCAAGGAGAAAAACTGTTTTTT.

This chain connects TRBV13 to TRBJ2-7; TRBD2 might be the D (5 bases). This CDR3 is built from 12 residues. CDR1 and CDR2 from the germline V gene are PRHDT and FYEKMQ (reference sequence). V gave up 3 bases and J gave up 6 bases, with 9 bases separating them. The CDR3 is CASSLASGEQYF. The CDR3 nucleotides read TGTGCCAGCAGCTTGGCCAGCGGCGAGCAGTACTTC.

The chain is built from TRBV5-1 and TRBJ2-2; 8 nucleotides agree with TRBD2. Germline V lookup: CDR1 SGHRS, CDR2 YFSETQ. This CDR3 spans 17 amino acids. V lost 0 bases and J lost 2; bases outside the gene matches: 6. The CDR3 coding sequence is TGCGCCAGCAGCTTGGGTTGGCTAGCGGGTAACACCGGGGAGCTGTTTTTT. Its protein is CASSLGWLAGNTGELFF.

This CDR3 reads CASSQSGLAGDTQYF. Written as DNA, the CDR3 is TGCGCCAGCAGCCAATCCGGATTAGCGGGAGATACGCAGTATTTT. This sequence joins TRBV4-1 and TRBJ2-3; TRBD2 agrees at 7 bases. The CDR3 consists of 15 residues. Germline loops: CDR1 MGHRA, CDR2 YSYEKL. V was clipped by 2 bases and J by 5 bases; unmatched bases: 7.

The V and J genes are TRBV5-8 and TRBJ1-2, with TRBD1 matching 7 bases. Germline CDR1 is SGHTS and CDR2 is YDEGEE. The CDR3 totals 18 residues. Germline trimming cut 0 bases from V and 0 bases from J; bases unmatched to any gene: 11. The CDR3 DNA reads TGTGCCAGCAGCTTGGGAGGACAGGCGACCCTCACTAACTATGGCTACACCTTC. Its translation: CASSLGGQATLTNYGYTF.

The chain links TRBV5-1 to TRBJ1-6; D unclear. V lost 0 bases, J lost 6 bases, and 16 bases lay in between. The CDR3 is 17 amino acids. The V gene's germline CDR1 is SGHRS and CDR2 YFSETQ. Here the CDR3 reads CASSLENEIHSNSPLHF. CDR3 DNA: TGCGCCAGCAGCTTGGAAAACGAGATTCACAGTAATTCACCCCTCCACTTT.

The chain employs TRBV5-6 and TRBJ1-1, with TRBD1 matching over 10 bases. The length of the CDR3 is 14 residues. Trimming at V came to 5 bases and at J to 7 bases, leaving 8 bases not matched to a gene. CDR1 is SGHDT and CDR2 is YYEEEE in the germline V gene. This chain's CDR3 is CASSMTGGSLEAFF. DNA for the CDR3: TGTGCCAGCAGTATGACAGGGGGCTCACTTGAAGCTTTCTTT.

This clone occurred a few times. The V gene is TRBV6-5, the J gene TRBJ2-7; D ambiguous. This CDR3 is 13 amino acids long. Germline V gene lookup returns CDR1 MNHEY and CDR2 SVGAGI. The germline V and J ends were trimmed by 5 bases and 3 bases, with 11 bases remaining between them. The chain's CDR3 is CASSRTALYEQYF. DNA for the CDR3: TGTGCCAGCAGTAGAACAGCTCTCTACGAGCAGTACTTC.